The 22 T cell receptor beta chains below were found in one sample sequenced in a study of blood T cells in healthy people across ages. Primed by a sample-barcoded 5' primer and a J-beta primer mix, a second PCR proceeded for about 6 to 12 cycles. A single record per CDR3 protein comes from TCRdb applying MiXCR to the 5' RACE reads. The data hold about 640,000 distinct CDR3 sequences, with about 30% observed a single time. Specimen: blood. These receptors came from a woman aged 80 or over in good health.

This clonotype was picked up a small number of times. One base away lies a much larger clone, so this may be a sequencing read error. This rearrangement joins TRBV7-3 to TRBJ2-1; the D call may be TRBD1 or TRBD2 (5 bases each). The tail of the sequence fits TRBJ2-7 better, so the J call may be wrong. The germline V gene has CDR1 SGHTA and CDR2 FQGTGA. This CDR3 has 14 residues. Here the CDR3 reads CASSSRDPSYEQYF. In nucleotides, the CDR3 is TGTGCCAGCAGCTCCCGGGACCCCTCGTATGAGCAGTACTTC.

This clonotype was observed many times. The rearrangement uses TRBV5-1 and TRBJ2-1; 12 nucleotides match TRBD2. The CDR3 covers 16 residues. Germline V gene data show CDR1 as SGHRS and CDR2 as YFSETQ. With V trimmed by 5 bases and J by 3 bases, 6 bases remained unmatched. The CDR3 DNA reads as TGCGCCAGCAGTCCCAGGACTAGCGGGAACTACAATGAGCAGTTCTTC. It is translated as CASSPRTSGNYNEQFF.

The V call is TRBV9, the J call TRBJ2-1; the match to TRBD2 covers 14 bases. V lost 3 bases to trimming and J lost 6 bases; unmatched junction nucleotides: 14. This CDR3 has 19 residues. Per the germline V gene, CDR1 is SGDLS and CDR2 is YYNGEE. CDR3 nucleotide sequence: TGTGCCAGCAGCGCTGGACTAGCGGGGGGTCTCGCCCGGAGCAATGAGCAGTTCTTC. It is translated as CASSAGLAGGLARSNEQFF.

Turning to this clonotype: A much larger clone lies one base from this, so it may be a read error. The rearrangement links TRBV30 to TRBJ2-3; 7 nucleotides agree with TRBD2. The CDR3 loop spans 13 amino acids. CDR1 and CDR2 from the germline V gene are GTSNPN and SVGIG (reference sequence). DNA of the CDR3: TGTGCCTGGAGTAGTCCGGGGAGGGATACGCGGTATTTT. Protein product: CAWSSPGRDTRYF.

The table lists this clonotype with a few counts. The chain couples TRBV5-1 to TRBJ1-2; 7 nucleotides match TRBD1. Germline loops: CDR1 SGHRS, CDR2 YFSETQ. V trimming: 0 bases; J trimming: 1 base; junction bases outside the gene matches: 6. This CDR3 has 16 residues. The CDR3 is CASSLDARGFNYGYTF. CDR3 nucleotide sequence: TGCGCCAGCAGCTTGGATGCCAGGGGGTTTAACTATGGCTACACCTTC. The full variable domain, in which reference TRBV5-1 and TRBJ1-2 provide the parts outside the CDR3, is KAGVTQTPRYLIKTRGQQVTLSCSPISGHRSVSWYQQTPGQGLQFLFEYFSETQRNKGNFPGRFSGRQFSNSRSEMNVSTLELGDSALYLCASSLDARGFNYGYTFGSGTRLTVV.

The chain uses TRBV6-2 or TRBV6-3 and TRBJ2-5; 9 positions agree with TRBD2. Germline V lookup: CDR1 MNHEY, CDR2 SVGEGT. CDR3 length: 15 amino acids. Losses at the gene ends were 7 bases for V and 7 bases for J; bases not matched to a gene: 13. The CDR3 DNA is TGTGCCAGCACCCCCTTGGCGGGGGGGCTTGGGACCCAGTACTTC. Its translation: CASTPLAGGLGTQYF.

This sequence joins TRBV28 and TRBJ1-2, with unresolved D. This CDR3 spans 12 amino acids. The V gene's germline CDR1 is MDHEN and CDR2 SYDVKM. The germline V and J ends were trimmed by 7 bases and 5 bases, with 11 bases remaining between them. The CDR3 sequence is CASTGTQYGYTF. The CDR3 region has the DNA TGTGCCAGCACGGGCACCCAGTATGGCTACACCTTC.

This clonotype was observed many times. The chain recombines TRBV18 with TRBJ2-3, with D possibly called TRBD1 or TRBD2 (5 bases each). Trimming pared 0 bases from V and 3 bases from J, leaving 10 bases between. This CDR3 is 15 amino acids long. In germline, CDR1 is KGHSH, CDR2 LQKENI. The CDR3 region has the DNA TGTGCCAGCTCACCACCCGACGGGGCAACAGATACGCAGTATTTT. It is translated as CASSPPDGATDTQYF.

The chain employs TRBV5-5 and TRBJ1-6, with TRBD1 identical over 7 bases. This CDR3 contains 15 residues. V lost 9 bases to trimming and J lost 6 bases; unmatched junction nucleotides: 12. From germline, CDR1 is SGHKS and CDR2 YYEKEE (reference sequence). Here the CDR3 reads CANRLNRGFNSPLHF. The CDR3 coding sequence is TGTGCCAACAGACTCAACAGGGGTTTTAATTCACCCCTCCACTTT.

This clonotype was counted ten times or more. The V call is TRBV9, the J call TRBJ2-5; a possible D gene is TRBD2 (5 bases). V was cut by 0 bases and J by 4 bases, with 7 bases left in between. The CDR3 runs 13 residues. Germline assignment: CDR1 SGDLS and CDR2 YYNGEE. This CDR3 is CASSVGERETQYF. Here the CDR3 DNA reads TGTGCCAGCAGCGTAGGGGAGCGAGAGACCCAGTACTTC.

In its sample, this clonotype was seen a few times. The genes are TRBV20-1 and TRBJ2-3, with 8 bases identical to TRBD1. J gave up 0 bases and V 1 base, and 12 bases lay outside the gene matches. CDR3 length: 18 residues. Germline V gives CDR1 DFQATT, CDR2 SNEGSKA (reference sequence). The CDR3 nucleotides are TGCAGTGCTAGAGGGGCAGGGGGCGTCTCAAGTAGCACAGATACGCAGTATTTT. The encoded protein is CSARGAGGVSSSTDTQYF.

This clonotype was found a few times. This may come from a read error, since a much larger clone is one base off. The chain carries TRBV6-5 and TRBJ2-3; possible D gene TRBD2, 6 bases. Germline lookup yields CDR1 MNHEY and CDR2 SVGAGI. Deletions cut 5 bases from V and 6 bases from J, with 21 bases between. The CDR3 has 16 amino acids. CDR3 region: CASSLHTQPEGDTQYF. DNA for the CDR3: TGTGCCAGCAGTCTCCATACTCAACCGGAGGGGGATACGCAGTATTTT.

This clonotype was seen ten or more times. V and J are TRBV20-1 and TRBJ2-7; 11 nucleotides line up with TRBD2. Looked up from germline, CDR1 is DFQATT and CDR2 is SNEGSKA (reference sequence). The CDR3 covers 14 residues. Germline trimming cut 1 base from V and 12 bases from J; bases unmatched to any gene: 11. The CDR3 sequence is CSARAPGTSGSTYF. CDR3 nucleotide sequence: TGCAGTGCTAGAGCTCCCGGGACTAGCGGTTCGACGTACTTC.

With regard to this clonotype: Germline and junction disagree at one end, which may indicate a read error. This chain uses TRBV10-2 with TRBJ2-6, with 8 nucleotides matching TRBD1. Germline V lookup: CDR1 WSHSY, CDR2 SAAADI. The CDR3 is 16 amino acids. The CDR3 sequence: CASGETGVSGANVLTF. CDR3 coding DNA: TGCGCCAGCGGTGAGACAGGGGTCTCGGGGGCCAACGTCCTGACTTTC.

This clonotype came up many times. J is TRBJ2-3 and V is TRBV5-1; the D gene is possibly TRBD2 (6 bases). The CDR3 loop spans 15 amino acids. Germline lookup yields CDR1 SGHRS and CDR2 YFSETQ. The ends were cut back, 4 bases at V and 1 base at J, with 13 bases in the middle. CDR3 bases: TGCGCCAGCAGCGGGAGCGGGTCGCGCACAGATACGCAGTATTTT. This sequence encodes CASSGSGSRTDTQYF. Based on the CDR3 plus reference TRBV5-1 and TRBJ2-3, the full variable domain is KAGVTQTPRYLIKTRGQQVTLSCSPISGHRSVSWYQQTPGQGLQFLFEYFSETQRNKGNFPGRFSGRQFSNSRSEMNVSTLELGDSALYLCASSGSGSRTDTQYFGPGTRLTVL.

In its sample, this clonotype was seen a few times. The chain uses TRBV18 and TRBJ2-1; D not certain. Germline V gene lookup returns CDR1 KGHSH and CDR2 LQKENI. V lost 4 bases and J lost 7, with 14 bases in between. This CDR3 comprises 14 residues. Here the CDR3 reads CASSLGRTVNEQFF. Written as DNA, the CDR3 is TGTGCCAGCTCACTTGGTAGAACGGTAAATGAGCAGTTCTTC. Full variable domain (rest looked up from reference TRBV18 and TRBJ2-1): NAGVMQNPRHLVRRRGQEARLRCSPMKGHSHVYWYRQLPEEGLKFMVYLQKENIIDESGMPKERFSAEFPKEGPSILRIQQVVRGDSAAYFCASSLGRTVNEQFFGPGTRLTVL.

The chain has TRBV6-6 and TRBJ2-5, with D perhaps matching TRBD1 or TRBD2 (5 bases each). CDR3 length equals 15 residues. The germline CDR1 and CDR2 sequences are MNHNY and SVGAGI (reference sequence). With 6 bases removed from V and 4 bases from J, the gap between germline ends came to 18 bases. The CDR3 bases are TGTGCCAGCAGCCCCACATGGGGGTTGCGAGAGACCCAGTACTTC. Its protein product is CASSPTWGLRETQYF.

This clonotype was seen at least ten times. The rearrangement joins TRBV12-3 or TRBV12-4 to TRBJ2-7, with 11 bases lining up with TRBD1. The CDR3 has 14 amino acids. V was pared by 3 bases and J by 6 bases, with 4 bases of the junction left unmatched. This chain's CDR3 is CASSFGGTGGEQYF. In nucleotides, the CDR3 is TGTGCCAGCAGTTTTGGGGGGACAGGGGGCGAGCAGTACTTC.

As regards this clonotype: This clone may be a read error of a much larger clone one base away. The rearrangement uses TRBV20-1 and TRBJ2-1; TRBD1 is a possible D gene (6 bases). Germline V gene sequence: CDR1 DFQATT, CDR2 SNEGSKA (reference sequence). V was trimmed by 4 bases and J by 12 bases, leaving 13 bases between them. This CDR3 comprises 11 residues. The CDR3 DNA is TGCAGTGCTAAACGGGACACAGGGCAGTTCTTC. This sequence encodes CSAKRDTGQFF.

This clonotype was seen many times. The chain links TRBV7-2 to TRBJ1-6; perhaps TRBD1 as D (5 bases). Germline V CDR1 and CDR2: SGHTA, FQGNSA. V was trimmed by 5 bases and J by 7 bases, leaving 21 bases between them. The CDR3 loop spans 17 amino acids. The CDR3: CASSHWGSGEGNSPLHF. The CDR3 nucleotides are TGTGCCAGCAGCCACTGGGGTTCGGGGGAGGGGAATTCACCCCTCCACTTT.

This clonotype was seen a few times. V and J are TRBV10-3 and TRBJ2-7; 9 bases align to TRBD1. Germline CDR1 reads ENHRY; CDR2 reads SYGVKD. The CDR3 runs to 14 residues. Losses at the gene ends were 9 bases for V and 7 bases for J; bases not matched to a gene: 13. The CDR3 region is CAISGTGSGNEQYF. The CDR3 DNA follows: TGTGCCATTTCCGGGACAGGGAGTGGTAATGAGCAGTACTTC.

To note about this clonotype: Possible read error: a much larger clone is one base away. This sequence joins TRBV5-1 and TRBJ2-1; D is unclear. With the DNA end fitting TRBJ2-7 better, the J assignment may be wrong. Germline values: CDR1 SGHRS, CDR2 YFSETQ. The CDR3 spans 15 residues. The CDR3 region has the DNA TGCACCAGCAGCTTGGAAGGTAGAGGCTACAATGAGCAGTACTTC. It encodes CTSSLEGRGYNEQYF.